Only a few counts were recorded for the clone carrying this T cell receptor beta chain. Its antigen is undetermined. CDR1 is SGDLS and CDR2 is YYNGEE in the germline V gene. The CDR3 loop spans 15 amino acids. Trimming cost V 0 bases and J 6 bases, with 13 bases left between them. These data come from a study of shared clonotypes between healthy human individuals. Study-level results: Clonotype sharing among donors, it was expected, would be affected by sequencing depth.

Measured with immunoSEQ multiplex PCR; TCRdb has only the in-frame clones, and not every one. This sample has about 470,000 clones, with about 76% found just once. The receptor was derived from a woman between 40 and 55 years old in good health. Some clones in this sample may be carry-over from other donors' samples. This rearrangement joins TRBV9 to TRBJ1-5; D remains ambiguous. The source material was PBMCs. CDR3 in amino acids: CASSVDGREAQPQHF. CDR3 nucleotide sequence: TGTGCCAGCAGCGTAGATGGGAGGGAAGCTCAGCCCCAGCATTTT.